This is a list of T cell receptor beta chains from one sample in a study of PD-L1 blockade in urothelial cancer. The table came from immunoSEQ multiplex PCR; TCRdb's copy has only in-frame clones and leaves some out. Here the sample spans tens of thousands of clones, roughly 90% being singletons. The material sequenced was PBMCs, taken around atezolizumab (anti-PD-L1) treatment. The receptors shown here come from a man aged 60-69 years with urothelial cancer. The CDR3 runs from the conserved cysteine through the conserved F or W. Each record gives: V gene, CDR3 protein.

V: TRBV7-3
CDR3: CASSLFGGRASDGELFF

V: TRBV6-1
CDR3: CASYVQQGAGELFF

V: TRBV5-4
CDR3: CASSPGTSGQETQYF

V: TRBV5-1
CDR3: CASSLEPGNYGYTF

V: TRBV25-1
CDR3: CASSPQTGLSEKLFF

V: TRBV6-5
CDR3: CASSWSPGYEQYF

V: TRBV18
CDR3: CASSPGQQETQYF

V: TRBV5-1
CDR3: CASSLESSGTHEQYF

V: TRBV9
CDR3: CASSVHWAAGGTQYF

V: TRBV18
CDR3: CASSPAQGGNTIYF

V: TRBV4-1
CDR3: CASSQTDRREGYTF

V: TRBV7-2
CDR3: CASSTDRDSGYTF

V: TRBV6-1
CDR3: CASNLDRGNYSPLHF

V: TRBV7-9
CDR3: CASSSGQAEMDTQYF

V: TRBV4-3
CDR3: CASSQDNRGDYGYTF

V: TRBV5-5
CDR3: CASSDGDMDQPQHF

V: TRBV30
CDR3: CAWRTSGLKREQFF

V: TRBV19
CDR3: CASSISLQENIQYF

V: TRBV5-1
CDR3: CASSSGKETQYF

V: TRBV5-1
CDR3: CASNTGNGAETQYF

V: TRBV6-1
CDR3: CASSALTSGGADEQFF

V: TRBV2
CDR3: CASNRDREETQYF